The next 12 T cell receptor beta chains were all read from a single sample in a study of T cell changes during pregnancy in multiple sclerosis. The method was immunoSEQ multiplex PCR; TCRdb's version includes in-frame clones alone and lacks a portion of them. The sample consists of approximately 59,000 clones, about 94% of them appearing once. The starting material was CD4+ T cells from peripheral blood mononuclear cells, obtained before pregnancy. These receptors were collected from a female donor with multiple sclerosis, enrolled in a pregnancy study.

The chain employs TRBV6-1 and TRBJ2-7; the match to TRBD1 covers 10 bases. This CDR3 spans 16 amino acids. CDR1 and CDR2 from the germline V gene are MNHNS and SASEGT. The trim removed 1 base at V and 5 bases at J, leaving 8 bases unmatched. Here the CDR3 DNA reads TGTGCCAGCAGTGAAGGTTTAGGACAGGGGGTTCACGAGCAGTACTTC. Translating it yields CASSEGLGQGVHEQYF.

The chain uses TRBV15 and TRBJ2-1, with 8 nucleotides matching TRBD2. The junction had 7 bases not matched to a gene; V was cut back by 6 bases and J by 0 bases. The CDR3 is made up of 16 amino acids. Germline CDR1 and CDR2: LNHNV and YYDKDF (reference sequence). This chain's CDR3 is CATRGRGTSSYNEQFF. CDR3 sequence (DNA): TGTGCCACCAGAGGGAGAGGGACTAGCTCCTACAATGAGCAGTTCTTC.

This chain uses TRBV14 with TRBJ2-5; D is possibly TRBD2 (6 bases). V lost 1 base and J lost 0, with 9 bases in between. Germline assignment: CDR1 SGHDN and CDR2 FVKESK. CDR3 size: 15 residues. The CDR3 protein is CASSQGDWYQETQYF. Written as DNA, the CDR3 is TGTGCCAGCAGCCAAGGGGACTGGTACCAAGAGACCCAGTACTTC.

The chain uses TRBV6-6 and TRBJ2-7; 9 bases agree with TRBD2. Germline CDR1 is MNHNY and CDR2 is SVGAGI (reference sequence). The CDR3 consists of 16 residues. The V and J ends lost 6 bases and 9 bases, in that order; junction bases with no gene match: 18. This CDR3 reads CASSRGAAGGPIGQYF. The CDR3 DNA reads as TGTGCCAGCAGCCGTGGTGCGGCGGGAGGGCCCATAGGGCAGTACTTC.

The chain uses TRBV18 and TRBJ1-1; 7 nucleotides agree with TRBD1. The CDR3 runs 15 residues. Germline trimming cut 1 base from V and 3 bases from J; bases unmatched to any gene: 5. The germline CDR1 and CDR2 sequences are KGHSH and LQKENI. The CDR3 nucleotides are TGTGCCAGCTCACCACGAACAGGGGTCGACACTGAAGCTTTCTTT. Protein sequence: CASSPRTGVDTEAFF.

CDR3 region: CAISGTGTGNQPQHF. The CDR3 coding sequence is TGTGCCATCAGTGGGACAGGGACGGGCAATCAGCCCCAGCATTTT. V is TRBV10-3 and J is TRBJ1-5; 8 nucleotides match TRBD1. From germline, CDR1 is ENHRY and CDR2 SYGVKD. This CDR3 comprises 15 residues. V dropped 4 bases and J dropped 2; count of bases not matched to a gene: 4.

The genes are TRBV28 and TRBJ1-2; 9 nucleotides match TRBD1. Trimming at V came to 4 bases and at J to 4 bases, leaving 10 bases not matched to a gene. Germline V lookup: CDR1 MDHEN, CDR2 SYDVKM. The CDR3 is 16 amino acids. The CDR3 sequence: CASSSPTRTGVYGYTF. CDR3 in DNA: TGTGCCAGCAGTTCCCCTACCCGGACAGGGGTCTATGGCTACACCTTC.

This clone showed up just a few times. The V gene is TRBV28, the J gene TRBJ1-1; D remains unclear. Germline V gene data show CDR1 as MDHEN and CDR2 as SYDVKM. V shed 4 bases and J shed 4 bases, with 16 bases lying between them. This CDR3 spans 15 amino acids. CDR3 sequence reads: CASSSPPYRSTEAFF. The CDR3 nucleotides read TGTGCCAGCAGTTCACCTCCGTATAGATCCACTGAAGCTTTCTTT.

Worth noting for this clone: At one boundary the junction diverges from the germline segment, which might be a read error. The rearrangement joins TRBV28 to TRBJ1-4; 8 bases align to TRBD1. The CDR3 consists of 14 residues. Germline V gene sequence: CDR1 MDHEN, CDR2 SYDVKM. The CDR3 loop is CASCTGGGNEKLFF. DNA of the CDR3: TGTGCCAGTTGTACAGGGGGAGGGAATGAAAAGCTGTTTTTT.

J is TRBJ2-5 and V is TRBV7-2; TRBD2 agrees at 8 bases. The trim removed 6 bases at V and 5 bases at J, leaving 8 bases unmatched. Germline V CDR1 and CDR2: SGHTA, FQGNSA. The CDR3 is made up of 14 amino acids. The CDR3 bases are TGTGCCAGCAGTTCTTGGACTAGCCCGGAGACCCAGTACTTC. Translated, it gives CASSSWTSPETQYF.

The chain employs TRBV6-6 and TRBJ1-5; 8 bases agree with TRBD1. V lost 3 bases to trimming and J lost 5 bases; unmatched junction nucleotides: 9. Per the germline V gene, CDR1 is MNHNY and CDR2 is SVGAGI (reference sequence). This CDR3 has 16 residues. The CDR3 region has the DNA TGTGCCAGCAGTTATCCTCAGGGGGCCCAGCATCAGCCCCAGCATTTT. Encoded protein: CASSYPQGAQHQPQHF.

This clone is a singleton in its sample. The rearrangement links TRBV10-3 to TRBJ2-1, with 7 positions matching TRBD1. This CDR3 is 14 amino acids long. In germline, CDR1 is ENHRY, CDR2 SYGVKD. The trim removed 4 bases at V and 3 bases at J, leaving 3 bases unmatched. CDR3 in amino acids: CAISGDRSYNEQFF. As DNA, the CDR3 is TGTGCCATCAGTGGGGACAGAAGCTACAATGAGCAGTTCTTC.